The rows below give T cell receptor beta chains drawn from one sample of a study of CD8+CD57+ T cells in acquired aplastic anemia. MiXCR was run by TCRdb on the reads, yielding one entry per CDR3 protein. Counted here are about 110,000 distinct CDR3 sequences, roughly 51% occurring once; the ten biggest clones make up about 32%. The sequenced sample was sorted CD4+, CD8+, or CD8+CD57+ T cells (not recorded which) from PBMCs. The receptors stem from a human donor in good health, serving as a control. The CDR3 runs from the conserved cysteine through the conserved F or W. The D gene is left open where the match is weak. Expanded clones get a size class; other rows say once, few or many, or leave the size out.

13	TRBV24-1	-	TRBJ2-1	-	CATGPREGHEQFF	TGTGCCACCGGCCCCCGCGAGGGGCATGAGCAGTTCTTC
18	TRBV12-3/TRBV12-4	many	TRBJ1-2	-	CASSLSPVMTGSGYGYTF	TGTGCCAGCAGTTTATCCCCGGTCATGACAGGATCCGGCTATGGCTACACCTTC
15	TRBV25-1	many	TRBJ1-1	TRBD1	CASSGGDRGHTEAFF	TGTGCCAGCAGTGGGGGGGACAGGGGGCATACTGAAGCTTTCTTT
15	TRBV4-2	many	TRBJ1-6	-	CASSQVDGGLGTLHF	TGTGCCAGCAGCCAAGTCGACGGGGGCTTGGGGACCCTCCACTTT
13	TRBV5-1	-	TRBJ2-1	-	CASRFGEDNEQFF	TGCGCCAGCAGATTTGGGGAGGACAATGAGCAGTTCTTC
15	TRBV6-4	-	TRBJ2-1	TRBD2	CASSDTGGINNEQFF	TGTGCCAGCAGTGACACGGGGGGGATCAACAATGAGCAGTTCTTC
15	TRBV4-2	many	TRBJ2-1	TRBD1	CASSQEGGTGDEQFF	TGTGCCAGCAGCCAAGAAGGTGGGACAGGGGACGAGCAGTTCTTC
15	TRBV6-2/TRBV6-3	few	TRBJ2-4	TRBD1	CASSYWTGGQNIQYF	TGTGCCAGCAGTTACTGGACAGGGGGGCAAAACATTCAGTACTTC
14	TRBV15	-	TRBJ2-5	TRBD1	CATSTTGGRQPQYF	TGTGCCACCAGCACTACAGGGGGCCGGCAGCCCCAGTACTTC
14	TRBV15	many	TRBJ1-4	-	CATSLGRIDEKLFF	TGTGCCACCAGCCTGGGGAGGATCGATGAAAAACTGTTTTTT
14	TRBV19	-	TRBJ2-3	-	CASSIKAGTDTQYF	TGTGCCAGTAGTATAAAGGCGGGGACAGATACGCAGTATTTT
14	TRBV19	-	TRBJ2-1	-	CASSIRLVFGEQFF	TGTGCCAGTAGTATACGCCTAGTATTTGGTGAGCAGTTCTTC
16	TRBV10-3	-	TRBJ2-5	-	CAIRDPQGQLQETQYF	TGTGCCATCAGGGACCCTCAAGGACAGCTCCAAGAGACCCAGTACTTC
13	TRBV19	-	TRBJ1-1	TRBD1	CASSPQGATEAFF	TGTGCCAGTAGTCCACAGGGGGCGACTGAAGCTTTCTTT
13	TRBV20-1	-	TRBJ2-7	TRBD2	CSVISGVGYEQCF	TGCAGTGTCATTAGCGGGGTAGGCTACGAGCAGTGCTTC
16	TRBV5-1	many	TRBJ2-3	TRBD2	CASSWHGLAGTDTQYF	TGCGCCAGCAGCTGGCACGGACTAGCGGGCACAGATACGCAGTATTTT
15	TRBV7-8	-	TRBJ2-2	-	CASSPSQTETGELFF	TGTGCCAGCAGCCCTAGCCAAACGGAGACCGGGGAGCTGTTTTTT
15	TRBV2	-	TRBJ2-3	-	CANEATSYYTDTQYF	TGTGCCAATGAGGCAACTAGTTACTACACAGATACGCAGTATTTT
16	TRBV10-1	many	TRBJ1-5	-	CASSVGSSHGNQPQHF	TGCGCCAGCAGTGTTGGGAGCTCTCATGGCAATCAGCCCCAGCATTTT
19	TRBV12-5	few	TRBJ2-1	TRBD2	CASGTGLAGGVSSYNEQFF	TGTGCTAGTGGCACCGGACTAGCGGGGGGAGTTAGCTCCTACAATGAGCAGTTCTTC
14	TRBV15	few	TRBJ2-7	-	CATSRSWGKYEQYF	TGTGCCACCAGCAGATCCTGGGGGAAGTACGAGCAGTACTTC
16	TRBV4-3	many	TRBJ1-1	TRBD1	CASSQVTGTGGTEAFF	TGCGCCAGCAGCCAAGTTACCGGGACAGGGGGCACTGAAGCTTTCTTT
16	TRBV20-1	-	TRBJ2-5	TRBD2	CSASKTSGGPRETQYF	TGCAGTGCTAGCAAGACTAGCGGGGGCCCCCGGGAGACCCAGTACTTC
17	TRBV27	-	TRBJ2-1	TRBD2	CASSLSNCGGFYNEQFF	TGTGCCAGCAGTTTATCCAACTGCGGGGGGTTCTACAATGAGCAGTTCTTC
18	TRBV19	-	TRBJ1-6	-	CASSAYRDLSSYNSPLHF	TGTGCCAGTAGTGCCTACAGGGACCTAAGCTCCTATAATTCACCCCTCCACTTT
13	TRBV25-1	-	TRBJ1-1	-	CASRQAMNTEAFF	TGTGCCAGTAGACAGGCCATGAACACTGAAGCTTTCTTT
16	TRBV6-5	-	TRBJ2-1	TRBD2	CASSYEPTSGNNEQFF	TGTGCCAGCAGTTACGAGCCGACTAGCGGAAACAATGAGCAGTTCTTC
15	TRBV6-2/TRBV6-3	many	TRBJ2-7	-	CASSPGSGIVYEQYF	TGTGCCAGCAGTCCGGGGTCAGGGATAGTATACGAGCAGTACTTC
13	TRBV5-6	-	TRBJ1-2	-	CASSRAVHYGYTF	TGTGCCAGCAGCAGGGCAGTTCACTATGGCTACACCTTC
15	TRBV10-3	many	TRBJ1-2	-	CAISEIGYTNYGYTF	TGTGCCATCAGTGAGATAGGGTATACTAACTATGGCTACACCTTC
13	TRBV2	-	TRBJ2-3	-	CASSGPYTDTQYF	TGTGCCAGCAGTGGACCGTACACAGATACGCAGTATTTT
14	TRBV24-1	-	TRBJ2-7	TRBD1	CATSDRRGTYEQYF	TGTGCCACCAGTGACCGCAGGGGGACCTACGAGCAGTACTTC
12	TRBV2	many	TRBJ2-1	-	CASSEAGGPPFF	TGTGCCAGCAGTGAAGCCGGAGGACCCCCTTTCTTC